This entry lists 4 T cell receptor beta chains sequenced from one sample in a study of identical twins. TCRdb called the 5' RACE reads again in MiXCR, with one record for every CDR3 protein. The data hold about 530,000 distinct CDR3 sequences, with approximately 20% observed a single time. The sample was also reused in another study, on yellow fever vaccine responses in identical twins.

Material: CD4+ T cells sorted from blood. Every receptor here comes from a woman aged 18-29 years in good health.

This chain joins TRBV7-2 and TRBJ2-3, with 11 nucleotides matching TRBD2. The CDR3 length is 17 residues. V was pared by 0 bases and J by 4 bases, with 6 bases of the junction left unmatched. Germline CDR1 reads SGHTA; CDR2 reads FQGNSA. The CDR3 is CASSLALAGGLADTQYF. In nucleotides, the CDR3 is TGTGCCAGCAGCTTAGCCCTAGCGGGAGGATTGGCAGATACGCAGTATTTT.

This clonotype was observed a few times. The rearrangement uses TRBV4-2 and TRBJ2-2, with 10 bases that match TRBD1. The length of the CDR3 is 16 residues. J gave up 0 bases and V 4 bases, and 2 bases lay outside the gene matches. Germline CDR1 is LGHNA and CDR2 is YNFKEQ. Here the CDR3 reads CASSPGQGANTGELFF. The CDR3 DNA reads TGTGCCAGCAGCCCAGGACAGGGGGCGAACACCGGGGAGCTGTTTTTT.

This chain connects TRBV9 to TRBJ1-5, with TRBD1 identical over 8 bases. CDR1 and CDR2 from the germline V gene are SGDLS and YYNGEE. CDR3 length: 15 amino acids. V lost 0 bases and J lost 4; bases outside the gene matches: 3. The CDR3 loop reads CASSVGTGGNQPQHF. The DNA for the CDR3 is TGTGCCAGCAGCGTAGGAACAGGGGGAAATCAGCCCCAGCATTTT.

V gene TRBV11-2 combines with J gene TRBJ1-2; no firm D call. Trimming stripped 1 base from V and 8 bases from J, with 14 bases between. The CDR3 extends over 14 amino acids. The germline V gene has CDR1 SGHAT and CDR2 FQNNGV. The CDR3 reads CASSLAHAVGGYTF. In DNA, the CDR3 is TGTGCCAGCAGCTTAGCCCATGCGGTAGGAGGCTACACCTTC.